This entry concerns a single T cell receptor (beta chain). Its antigen is unknown. This sample is part of a study of CD8 T cells in ankylosing spondylitis. Broader study findings: It was reported that disease-linked clones were significantly enriched in matched ankylosing spondylitis synovial fluid. In the blood and synovial fluid of reactive arthritis, some motif variants had been previously reported. In ankylosing spondylitis blood, a motif of seven or eight highly homologous TCR beta variants appeared characteristic.

Quantitative 5'-RACE with molecular barcodes generated TCR beta libraries. TCRdb re-called the 5' RACE reads through MiXCR, storing one row per CDR3 protein. This repertoire shows roughly 300,000 distinct CDR3 sequences, around 8% found once; its top ten account for more than 14%. Trimming cost V 1 base and J 5 bases; bases outside gene matches: 5. The CDR3 runs 14 residues. Looked up from germline, CDR1 is SGHRS and CDR2 is YFSETQ. The receptor comes from a male donor with ankylosing spondylitis. Sequencing was performed on blood, either unsorted or a sorted T cell fraction (not recorded which). The chain recombines TRBV5-1 with TRBJ1-2; 7 bases align to TRBD1. CDR3 residues: CASSLMGQSYGYTF. In DNA, the CDR3 is TGCGCCAGCAGCTTGATGGGACAGAGTTATGGCTACACCTTC.